The 28 T cell receptor beta chains reported below all come from one sample, sequenced in a study of PD-L1 blockade in urothelial cancer. Here immunoSEQ multiplex PCR was the method, and the copy in TCRdb shows in-frame clones only, minus some. The table includes 95,000 or so clones, roughly 87% detected once. Time point described: pretreatment peripheral blood. The sample here was PBMCs, taken around atezolizumab (anti-PD-L1) treatment. The receptors were sampled from a man in his sixties with urothelial cancer.

This clone was seen a single time. J is TRBJ2-6 and V is TRBV6-5; weak D call: TRBD2 (6 bases). There are 16 residues in the CDR3. Looked up from germline, CDR1 is MNHEY and CDR2 is SVGAGI. Deletions cut 0 bases from V and 0 bases from J, with 6 bases between. The CDR3 loop reads CASSYSGLSGANVLTF. CDR3 nucleotides: TGTGCCAGCAGTTACTCGGGACTCTCTGGGGCCAACGTCCTGACTTTC.

The rearrangement links TRBV18 to TRBJ1-3; tentatively, D is TRBD1 (6 bases). Germline V CDR1 and CDR2: KGHSH, LQKENI. The CDR3 totals 15 residues. Between the trimmed V and J ends, which lost 3 bases and 4 bases, there was a span of 13 bases. The CDR3 loop is CASSPLQGTGNTIYF. The CDR3 coding sequence is TGTGCCAGCTCACCTCTACAGGGAACGGGAAACACCATATATTTT.

J is TRBJ1-1 and V is TRBV30; 8 bases are a match to TRBD1. CDR1 is GTSNPN, CDR2 SVGIG, per germline (reference sequence). V trimming: 3 bases; J trimming: 10 bases; junction bases outside the gene matches: 10. The CDR3 covers 13 residues. The CDR3 region is CAWSPGGAGRAFF. The DNA of the CDR3 is TGTGCCTGGAGCCCAGGGGGCGCCGGTAGAGCTTTCTTT.

This clone has just one count. This chain uses TRBV28 with TRBJ1-6; D is possibly TRBD1 (5 bases). Looked up from germline, CDR1 is MDHEN and CDR2 is SYDVKM. V lost 5 bases and J 8 bases, leaving 22 bases between the germline ends. The CDR3 has 17 residues. CDR3 sequence (DNA): TGTGCCAGCAGTCCTACCCCGATGGGAGGGACCGATTCACCCCTCCACTTT. Residues: CASSPTPMGGTDSPLHF.

This clone showed up just once. This chain connects TRBV7-2 to TRBJ2-3, with D tentatively TRBD2 (6 bases). This CDR3 spans 15 amino acids. V was shortened by 2 bases and J by 1 base, with 10 bases between the two germline ends. The germline CDR1 and CDR2 sequences are SGHTA and FQGNSA. The CDR3 loop is CASSLQGGGTDTQYF. The CDR3 DNA sequence: TGTGCCAGCAGCTTACAAGGCGGGGGCACAGATACGCAGTATTTT.

The chain combines TRBV5-1 with TRBJ2-2; TRBD1 aligns across 9 bases. After removal of 2 bases from V and 6 bases from J, the junction contained 5 bases not matched to a gene. Per the germline V gene, CDR1 is SGHRS and CDR2 is YFSETQ. The CDR3 has 15 residues. CDR3 loop: CASSLGTGRAGELFF. For the CDR3, the DNA is TGCGCCAGCAGCTTAGGGACAGGGAGAGCCGGGGAGCTGTTTTTT.

This clone was recorded only once. The V and J genes are TRBV7-3 and TRBJ1-1; 7 positions match TRBD1. There are 14 residues in the CDR3. Germline V gene lookup returns CDR1 SGHTA and CDR2 FQGTGA. The V gene end was trimmed by 5 bases and the J gene end by 5 bases; junction bases not matched to a gene: 8. The CDR3 reads CASSPGQGETEAFF. CDR3 nucleotide sequence: TGTGCCAGCAGCCCGGGCCAGGGGGAAACTGAAGCTTTCTTT.

This rearrangement joins TRBV25-1 to TRBJ2-3, with D perhaps TRBD1 (5 bases). This CDR3 is built from 15 residues. Trimming removed 1 base at V and 2 bases at J, with 10 bases between. CDR1 is MGHDK and CDR2 is SYGVNS in the germline V gene. In DNA form, the CDR3 reads TGTGCCAGCAGTGAATGGGGCAGGATCACAGATACGCAGTATTTT. The encoded protein is CASSEWGRITDTQYF.

V gene TRBV9 combines with J gene TRBJ2-7; 13 positions match TRBD2. The CDR3 length is 15 residues. V trimming: 4 bases; J trimming: 4 bases; junction bases outside the gene matches: 5. Germline loops: CDR1 SGDLS, CDR2 YYNGEE. The DNA for the CDR3 is TGTGCCAGCAGCATTGGGACTAGCGGGATTTACGAGCAGTACTTC. Translated, it gives CASSIGTSGIYEQYF.

The J gene is TRBJ1-5, the V gene TRBV4-1; 9 positions match TRBD1. V was clipped by 0 bases and J by 6 bases; unmatched bases: 6. Germline-derived CDR1 and CDR2 are MGHRA and YSYEKL. The CDR3 has 16 amino acids. The CDR3 protein is CASSQDGGQGGQPQHF. In nucleotides, the CDR3 is TGCGCCAGCAGCCAAGATGGGGGACAGGGTGGTCAGCCCCAGCATTTT.

The chain employs TRBV11-2 and TRBJ1-4, with a tentative D call TRBD1 (5 bases). The CDR3 has 15 amino acids. CDR1 and CDR2 (germline): SGHAT, FQNNGV. Trimming shortened V by 8 bases and J by 1 base, and 14 bases separated the two germline ends. The chain's CDR3 is CASSLSGGTNEKLFF. The CDR3 DNA sequence: TGTGCCAGCTCCTTATCGGGGGGAACTAATGAAAAACTGTTTTTT.

The chain joins TRBV2 to TRBJ1-2; TRBD1 agrees at 10 bases. V was clipped by 0 bases and J by 8 bases; unmatched bases: 3. This CDR3 is built from 14 residues. Germline V gives CDR1 SNHLY, CDR2 FYNNEI. DNA of the CDR3: TGTGCCAGCAGTGAAGCGAGGACAGGGGGAGGCTACACCTTC. Its translation: CASSEARTGGGYTF.

The chain carries TRBV9 and TRBJ2-3; perhaps TRBD2 as D (7 bases). Germline CDR1 and CDR2: SGDLS and YYNGEE. Trimming shortened V by 0 bases and J by 1 base, and 18 bases separated the two germline ends. This CDR3 region has 18 residues. The CDR3: CASSVGYGGPRRTDTQYF. The CDR3 DNA sequence: TGTGCCAGCAGCGTAGGATACGGGGGGCCCCGCCGCACAGATACGCAGTATTTT.

The V gene is TRBV2, the J gene TRBJ2-3; no clear D. The V gene's germline CDR1 is SNHLY and CDR2 FYNNEI. There are 13 residues in the CDR3. V lost 5 bases, J lost 2 bases, and 8 bases lay in between. The DNA for the CDR3 is TGTGCCAGCAGTCGACAAAACACAGATACGCAGTATTTT. Amino acids: CASSRQNTDTQYF.

This clone was detected once. The chain couples TRBV7-9 to TRBJ2-5; TRBD1 might be the D (6 bases). The CDR3 has 14 residues. V lost 2 bases, J lost 2 bases, and 9 bases lay in between. CDR1 and CDR2 from the germline V gene are SEHNR and FQNEAQ (reference sequence). The CDR3 nucleotides are TGTGCCAGCAGCTTACACCAGGGGCAAGAGACCCAGTACTTC. Its protein product is CASSLHQGQETQYF.

V gene TRBV4-1 combines with J gene TRBJ1-1; TRBD1 agrees at 8 bases. Germline values: CDR1 MGHRA, CDR2 YSYEKL. V dropped 0 bases and J dropped 0; count of bases not matched to a gene: 3. CDR3 length equals 16 residues. The CDR3 sequence: CASSQDKGQVNTEAFF. The DNA of the CDR3 is TGCGCCAGCAGCCAAGACAAGGGACAGGTGAACACTGAAGCTTTCTTT.

This chain uses TRBV5-6 with TRBJ1-2; 11 bases line up with TRBD1. J lost 6 bases, V lost 4 bases, and 5 bases had no gene match. This CDR3 has 14 amino acids. CDR1 and CDR2 (germline): SGHDT, YYEEEE. The CDR3 DNA reads TGTGCCAGCAGCAGGACAGGGGGCGAGAATGGCTACACCTTC. Amino acids: CASSRTGGENGYTF.

This chain uses TRBV5-4 with TRBJ2-7; 9 positions match TRBD1. In germline, CDR1 is SGHNT, CDR2 YYREEE (reference sequence). V lost 5 bases to trimming and J lost 6 bases; unmatched junction nucleotides: 12. This CDR3 has 15 amino acids. The CDR3 nucleotides read TGTGCCAGCAGTTACTCCGGGACAGGGTACGCCGAGCAGTACTTC. This gives the protein CASSYSGTGYAEQYF.

The chain uses TRBV27 and TRBJ2-5; D is undetermined. This CDR3 is 16 amino acids long. Trimming removed 1 base from V and 1 base from J, with 13 bases in between. Per the germline V gene, CDR1 is MNHEY and CDR2 is SMNVEV (reference sequence). CDR3 coding DNA: TGTGCCAGCAGTTTATACCCCTCCGAGGCCCAAGAGACCCAGTACTTC. Translating it yields CASSLYPSEAQETQYF.

In its sample, this clone was seen many times. This chain links TRBV2 with TRBJ1-3, with D perhaps matching TRBD1 (6 bases). Germline values: CDR1 SNHLY, CDR2 FYNNEI. The V and J ends lost 4 bases and 1 base respectively, with 11 bases between them. This CDR3 contains 15 residues. In DNA form, the CDR3 reads TGTGCCAGCAGTGCGCAGGGACATTCTGGAAACACCATATATTTT. Amino acid sequence: CASSAQGHSGNTIYF. Filled out from reference TRBV2 and TRBJ1-3, the complete variable domain reads EPEVTQTPSHQVTQMGQEVILRCVPISNHLYFYWYRQILGQKVEFLVSFYNNEISEKSEIFDDQFSVERPDGSNFTLKIRSTKLEDSAMYFCASSAQGHSGNTIYFGEGSWLTVV.

The rearrangement links TRBV6-5 to TRBJ2-5, with D maybe TRBD2 (5 bases). Trimming shortened V by 2 bases and J by 5 bases, and 12 bases separated the two germline ends. CDR3 length equals 14 residues. Per germline, CDR1 MNHEY and CDR2 SVGAGI. The CDR3 DNA follows: TGTGCCAGCAGTTACCTTGGGTCGGGGGAGACCCAGTACTTC. Its translation is CASSYLGSGETQYF.

This chain uses TRBV19 with TRBJ2-4; TRBD1 is a possible D gene (6 bases). The CDR3 covers 16 residues. Trimming removed 5 bases from V and 0 bases from J, with 14 bases in between. In germline, CDR1 is LNHDA, CDR2 SQIVND (reference sequence). Here the CDR3 DNA reads TGTGCCAGTAGTCCAGGGGAAATCTTAGCCAAAAACATTCAGTACTTC. Translation gives CASSPGEILAKNIQYF.

The chain combines TRBV6-5 with TRBJ1-2; 7 bases map to TRBD1. CDR1 and CDR2 (germline): MNHEY, SVGAGI. V gave up 6 bases and J gave up 6 bases; unmatched junction bases: 10. The CDR3 totals 14 residues. The CDR3 loop reads CASRVDRLSHGYTF. The CDR3 nucleotides read TGTGCCAGCAGGGTGGACAGGTTGAGTCATGGCTACACCTTC.

The rearrangement joins TRBV7-2 to TRBJ1-1, with 8 bases that match TRBD1. J gave up 4 bases and V 5 bases, and 3 bases lay outside the gene matches. CDR3 length equals 13 residues. CDR1 SGHTA and CDR2 FQGNSA come from the germline V gene. DNA for the CDR3: TGTGCCAGCAGCCCACAGGGGGGCACTGAAGCTTTCTTT. Encoded protein: CASSPQGGTEAFF.

This chain joins TRBV7-6 and TRBJ2-7; 13 bases are a match to TRBD2. The CDR3 runs to 15 residues. Germline trimming cut 5 bases from V and 3 bases from J; bases unmatched to any gene: 4. Germline V gives CDR1 SGHVS, CDR2 FNYEAQ. The DNA for the CDR3 is TGTGCCAGCAGCCCCCGGACTAGCGGGAGCTACGAGCAGTACTTC. Amino acids: CASSPRTSGSYEQYF.

This chain joins TRBV5-1 and TRBJ1-1; the match to TRBD1 covers 11 bases. The germline gives CDR1 SGHRS, CDR2 YFSETQ. The CDR3 covers 16 residues. V gave up 2 bases and J gave up 5 bases; unmatched junction bases: 8. CDR3 sequence reads: CASSFLPGQGGTEAFF. DNA for the CDR3: TGCGCCAGCAGCTTTCTACCGGGACAGGGGGGGACTGAAGCTTTCTTT.

The chain employs TRBV27 and TRBJ2-5, with 7 bases aligning to TRBD2. J was trimmed by 5 bases and V by 0 bases; bases with no gene match: 9. This CDR3 region has 16 residues. The germline V gene has CDR1 MNHEY and CDR2 SMNVEV (reference sequence). The CDR3 coding sequence is TGTGCCAGCAGTTTATCAGCTAGCGGAGGGGAGGAGACCCAGTACTTC. Translating gives CASSLSASGGEETQYF.

V and J are TRBV29-1 and TRBJ2-1; D is perhaps TRBD2 (7 bases). The CDR3 contains 14 residues. Trimming pared 3 bases from V and 6 bases from J, leaving 15 bases between. Germline lookup yields CDR1 SQVTM and CDR2 ANQGSEA. CDR3 sequence (DNA): TGCAGCGTTGATAGGGGGGGGGCGGGCAATGAGCAGTTCTTC. Its protein is CSVDRGGAGNEQFF.